These 21 T cell receptor beta chains originate from one sample sequenced in a study of cytomegalovirus exposure and HLA in healthy donors. Generated by immunoSEQ multiplex PCR, the TCRdb table keeps only in-frame clones and is missing some. Of roughly 48,000 clones listed, approximately 95% are singletons. Sample: PBMCs. Source of these receptors: a woman under 30 in good health and CMV-seropositive.

The chain is built from TRBV30 and TRBJ1-5; D is unclear. Germline assignment: CDR1 GTSNPN and CDR2 SVGIG (reference sequence). Trimming stripped 5 bases from V and 7 bases from J, with 18 bases between. The length of the CDR3 is 14 residues. The CDR3 sequence is CAWAHSIGGQPQHF. The CDR3 DNA sequence: TGTGCCTGGGCCCACTCCATCGGAGGCCAGCCCCAGCATTTT.

The chain couples TRBV6-1 to TRBJ1-2, with 8 bases aligning to TRBD1. CDR1 is MNHNS, CDR2 SASEGT, per germline. The V and J ends lost 10 bases and 2 bases, in that order; junction bases with no gene match: 9. The CDR3 runs to 14 residues. For the CDR3, the DNA is TGTGCCACGGACAGGGTCACGGGAAACTATGGCTACACCTTC. Protein sequence: CATDRVTGNYGYTF.

This clone was picked up one time. V gene TRBV28 combines with J gene TRBJ2-7; possibly TRBD2 for D (6 bases). Germline CDR1 MDHEN, CDR2 SYDVKM. The CDR3 totals 12 residues. The V end lost 8 bases, the J end lost 3 bases, and 11 bases lay between the germline ends. CDR3 DNA sequence: TGTGCCAGCCAGGGAGGAGACTACGAGCAGTACTTC. Protein product: CASQGGDYEQYF.

The V gene is TRBV11-2, the J gene TRBJ2-7, with 10 bases fitting TRBD1. Germline values: CDR1 SGHAT, CDR2 FQNNGV. V was pared by 5 bases and J by 2 bases, with 3 bases of the junction left unmatched. The CDR3 is made up of 14 amino acids. The DNA for the CDR3 is TGTGCCAGCAGCCGGACAGGGGGGGCCTACGAGCAGTACTTC. It is translated as CASSRTGGAYEQYF.

This clone was counted only a few times. The J gene is TRBJ1-1, the V gene TRBV10-3; possibly TRBD1 for D (5 bases). Germline V gives CDR1 ENHRY, CDR2 SYGVKD. V dropped 10 bases and J dropped 0 bases, with 18 bases sitting between them. This CDR3 is built from 15 residues. The CDR3 is CATLAGGGVNTEAFF. The DNA for the CDR3 is TGTGCCACCCTGGCGGGTGGAGGGGTGAACACTGAAGCTTTCTTT.

The chain is built from TRBV10-3 and TRBJ2-5; D might be TRBD2 (6 bases). This CDR3 has 15 amino acids. V was pared by 0 bases and J by 0 bases, with 8 bases between. Germline lookup yields CDR1 ENHRY and CDR2 SYGVKD. The CDR3 protein is CAISESGGDQETQYF. The CDR3 DNA follows: TGTGCCATCAGTGAGTCTGGAGGGGACCAAGAGACCCAGTACTTC.

This clone was found a few times. The gene calls are TRBV4-1 and TRBJ2-7, with D perhaps matching TRBD1 (5 bases). V was pared by 0 bases and J by 0 bases, with 9 bases between. CDR1 is MGHRA and CDR2 is YSYEKL in the germline V gene. There are 15 residues in the CDR3. The CDR3 DNA reads as TGCGCCAGCAGCCAAGATGGCAGGGACTCCTACGAGCAGTACTTC. Its translation: CASSQDGRDSYEQYF.

V is TRBV6-4 and J is TRBJ2-3, with TRBD1 as a possible D gene (6 bases). Between the trimmed V and J ends, which lost 4 bases and 4 bases, there was a span of 15 bases. The germline V gene encodes CDR1 MRHNA and CDR2 SNTAGT. CDR3 size: 15 residues. The CDR3 protein is CASSGSDSDADTQYF. In nucleotides, the CDR3 is TGTGCCAGCAGTGGCTCGGACAGTGACGCAGATACGCAGTATTTT.

The chain has TRBV7-3 and TRBJ2-7; D gene uncertain. This CDR3 has 14 residues. The germline gives CDR1 SGHTA, CDR2 FQGTGA. V was pared by 1 base and J by 3 bases, with 10 bases between. This CDR3 reads CASSLSARYYEQYF. The CDR3 bases are TGTGCCAGCAGCTTAAGCGCCAGGTACTACGAGCAGTACTTC. Using reference TRBV7-3 and TRBJ2-7 for the parts outside the CDR3, the full variable domain is GAGVSQTPSNKVTEKGKYVELRCDPISGHTALYWYRQSLGQGPEFLIYFQGTGAADDSGLPNDRFFAVRPEGSVSTLKIQRTERGDSAVYLCASSLSARYYEQYFGPGTRLTVT.

This chain connects TRBV19 to TRBJ1-1; D unclear. Germline V gives CDR1 LNHDA, CDR2 SQIVND (reference sequence). V gave up 10 bases and J gave up 1 base, with 10 bases separating them. This CDR3 has 12 residues. CDR3 sequence (DNA): TGTGCCACAGAAACCCGGAACACTGAAGCTTTCTTT. Its translation: CATETRNTEAFF.

This rearrangement joins TRBV11-2 to TRBJ2-3; D is perhaps TRBD1 (6 bases). Germline lookup yields CDR1 SGHAT and CDR2 FQNNGV. The V end lost 5 bases, the J end lost 3 bases, and 15 bases lay between the germline ends. This CDR3 spans 15 amino acids. The CDR3 loop is CASSRLRTVTDTQYF. Here the CDR3 DNA reads TGTGCCAGCAGCAGACTCCGGACAGTTACAGATACGCAGTATTTT. The whole variable domain, filled in from reference TRBV11-2 and TRBJ2-3, reads EAGVAQSPRYKIIEKRQSVAFWCNPISGHATLYWYQQILGQGPKLLIQFQNNGVVDDSQLPKDRFSAERLKGVDSTLKIQPAKLEDSAVYLCASSRLRTVTDTQYFGPGTRLTVL.

The chain combines TRBV27 with TRBJ2-7; D might be TRBD1 (5 bases). The germline gives CDR1 MNHEY, CDR2 SMNVEV (reference sequence). This CDR3 spans 12 amino acids. V lost 6 bases and J lost 5, with 11 bases in between. Here the CDR3 reads CASSGTGNEQYF. The CDR3 region has the DNA TGTGCCAGCAGCGGTACAGGTAACGAGCAGTACTTC.

The J gene is TRBJ2-7, the V gene TRBV7-2; 10 nucleotides align to TRBD1. Germline values: CDR1 SGHTA, CDR2 FQGNSA. The length of the CDR3 is 15 residues. V shed 5 bases and J 1 base; nucleotides not matched to a gene: 5. CDR3 residues: CASSTRQGASYEQYF. The CDR3 DNA reads TGTGCCAGCAGCACCCGACAGGGGGCATCCTACGAGCAGTACTTC.

The rearrangement uses TRBV4-3 and TRBJ1-6, with D unresolved. The CDR3 is made up of 14 amino acids. V was trimmed by 0 bases and J by 4 bases, leaving 4 bases between them. Germline V gene lookup returns CDR1 LGHNA and CDR2 YSLEER. CDR3 in DNA: TGCGCCAGCAGCCAAGACAGATATAATTCACCCCTCCACTTT. Translation: CASSQDRYNSPLHF.

The chain is built from TRBV5-1 and TRBJ1-2; 10 nucleotides align to TRBD1. The CDR3 loop spans 13 amino acids. CDR1 and CDR2 from the germline V gene are SGHRS and YFSETQ. Losses at the gene ends were 3 bases for V and 5 bases for J; bases not matched to a gene: 1. The CDR3 region is CASSWGQGYGYTF. CDR3 coding DNA: TGCGCCAGCAGCTGGGGACAGGGGTATGGCTACACCTTC.

The V and J genes are TRBV19 and TRBJ1-3; no clear D. V was shortened by 7 bases and J by 3 bases, with 16 bases between the two germline ends. Germline V gene lookup returns CDR1 LNHDA and CDR2 SQIVND (reference sequence). This CDR3 contains 15 residues. CDR3 nucleotide sequence: TGTGCCAGTACCCTCGCGAGGAATCTTGGAAACACCATATATTTT. This codes for CASTLARNLGNTIYF. Looking up the rest from reference TRBV19 and TRBJ1-3 gives the full variable domain: DGGITQSPKYLFRKEGQNVTLSCEQNLNHDAMYWYRQDPGQGLRLIYYSQIVNDFQKGDIAEGYSVSREKKESFPLTVTSAQKNPTAFYLCASTLARNLGNTIYFGEGSWLTVV.

J is TRBJ2-1 and V is TRBV5-4; D might be TRBD2 (6 bases). Trimming took 1 base from V and 11 from J, leaving 10 bases between them. CDR1 and CDR2 (germline): SGHNT, YYREEE (reference sequence). This CDR3 region has 12 residues. CDR3 loop: CASSLRDSQQFF. The CDR3 DNA is TGTGCCAGCAGCTTGAGGGACTCACAGCAGTTCTTC.

V gene TRBV18 combines with J gene TRBJ2-1; 11 positions match TRBD2. V was clipped by 1 base and J by 5 bases; unmatched bases: 10. Germline loops: CDR1 KGHSH, CDR2 LQKENI. The CDR3 is 18 amino acids. As DNA, the CDR3 is TGTGCCAGCTCACCACGGATTCCGAAACTAGCGGGGGACAATGAGCAGTTCTTC. Amino acids: CASSPRIPKLAGDNEQFF. Complete variable domain (other parts from reference TRBV18 and TRBJ2-1): NAGVMQNPRHLVRRRGQEARLRCSPMKGHSHVYWYRQLPEEGLKFMVYLQKENIIDESGMPKERFSAEFPKEGPSILRIQQVVRGDSAAYFCASSPRIPKLAGDNEQFFGPGTRLTVL.

The J gene is TRBJ2-1, the V gene TRBV28, with 8 nucleotides matching TRBD1. The V and J ends lost 4 bases and 4 bases, in that order; junction bases with no gene match: 3. This CDR3 is 14 amino acids long. Germline CDR1 reads MDHEN; CDR2 reads SYDVKM. The CDR3 loop reads CASSSTGDYNEQFF. The CDR3 coding sequence is TGTGCCAGCAGTTCGACAGGGGATTACAATGAGCAGTTCTTC.

A single count supports this clone. The V call is TRBV7-6, the J call TRBJ2-7, with D possibly being TRBD2 (6 bases). V was cut by 5 bases and J by 1 base, with 15 bases left in between. Germline CDR1 and CDR2: SGHVS and FNYEAQ. The CDR3 loop spans 15 amino acids. This chain's CDR3 is CASSEEAGSSYEQYF. The CDR3 nucleotides read TGTGCCAGCAGCGAAGAAGCGGGCTCATCCTACGAGCAGTACTTC.

The rearrangement joins TRBV19 to TRBJ2-1; 7 bases fit TRBD2. V was pared by 3 bases and J by 7 bases, with 6 bases of the junction left unmatched. The CDR3 is made up of 14 amino acids. Per the germline V gene, CDR1 is LNHDA and CDR2 is SQIVND (reference sequence). The CDR3 sequence is CASSIGGSVNEQFF. The CDR3 coding sequence is TGTGCCAGTAGTATTGGCGGGAGTGTTAATGAGCAGTTCTTC.